The 29 T cell receptor beta chains given below trace back to one sample, sequenced in a study of CD8 T cells in Susac syndrome. It was with random hexamers that about 0.45 to 1 ug RNA was reverse transcribed. TCRdb re-analysed the immunoSEQ multiplex PCR reads in MiXCR, keeping a single row per CDR3 protein. The sample records more than 95,000 distinct CDR3 sequences, around 94% being singletons. Sequencing input: CD4+ T cells from PBMCs. The receptors derive from a human donor in good health.

The chain is built from TRBV10-3 and TRBJ2-3; no reliable D call. Between the trimmed V and J ends, which lost 6 bases and 0 bases, there was a span of 4 bases. There are 12 residues in the CDR3. Germline CDR1 ENHRY, CDR2 SYGVKD. CDR3 sequence (DNA): TGTGCCATCAGATCAAGCACAGATACGCAGTATTTT. Protein sequence: CAIRSSTDTQYF.

The chain recombines TRBV28 with TRBJ1-2, with D perhaps TRBD1 (6 bases). Germline lookup yields CDR1 MDHEN and CDR2 SYDVKM. This CDR3 comprises 16 residues. V lost 4 bases and J 4 bases, leaving 19 bases between the germline ends. The CDR3 DNA sequence: TGTGCCAGCAGTTCAGGACAGACCCTCGCTGGCTATGGCTACACCTTC. Its translation: CASSSGQTLAGYGYTF.

The CDR3, as DNA: TGCAGTGCCCCCAACAGAGGGGACGAGCAGTACTTC. Its translation is CSAPNRGDEQYF. The chain employs TRBV20-1 and TRBJ2-7, with D perhaps assigned TRBD1 or TRBD2 (5 bases each). Germline lookup yields CDR1 DFQATT and CDR2 SNEGSKA (reference sequence). This CDR3 is built from 12 residues. The V end was cut by 6 bases, the J end by 5 bases, with 14 bases between.

The chain is built from TRBV5-6 and TRBJ2-2; the D call may be TRBD1 or TRBD2 (6 bases each). Germline V gene sequence: CDR1 SGHDT, CDR2 YYEEEE. The CDR3 spans 15 residues. With 0 bases removed from V and 6 bases from J, the gap between germline ends came to 12 bases. CDR3 protein: CASSLVGGSPGELFF. The CDR3 DNA is TGTGCCAGCAGCTTGGTGGGGGGCTCTCCCGGGGAGCTGTTTTTT.

The chain joins TRBV6-6 to TRBJ2-7; TRBD1 might be the D (6 bases). Trimming shortened V by 5 bases and J by 6 bases, and 17 bases separated the two germline ends. This CDR3 region has 14 residues. The germline V gene encodes CDR1 MNHNY and CDR2 SVGAGI (reference sequence). CDR3 sequence: CASSQVTGSIEQYF. For the CDR3, the DNA is TGTGCCAGCAGTCAAGTTACAGGGTCCATCGAGCAGTACTTC.

This rearrangement joins TRBV5-4 to TRBJ1-1; the D gene is possibly TRBD1 (6 bases). CDR3 length: 15 amino acids. V was cut by 2 bases and J by 1 base, with 12 bases left in between. Germline V CDR1 and CDR2: SGHNT, YYREEE (reference sequence). The CDR3 loop reads CASSLSWTANTEAFF. The CDR3 DNA sequence: TGTGCCAGCAGCTTATCCTGGACAGCGAACACTGAAGCTTTCTTT.

The chain employs TRBV7-9 and TRBJ1-1; D possibly corresponds to TRBD1 (6 bases). Deletions cut 3 bases from V and 5 bases from J, with 19 bases between. CDR1 SEHNR and CDR2 FQNEAQ come from the germline V gene (reference sequence). The CDR3 spans 16 residues. For the CDR3, the DNA is TGTGCCAGCAGCTTCGGGACATCCTACCTGGGGACTGAAGCTTTCTTT. Its protein product is CASSFGTSYLGTEAFF.

V usage is TRBV5-1 and J usage is TRBJ1-2, with D unclear. Trimming left V 0 bases short and J 8 bases short, with 11 bases between. The CDR3 has 13 residues. Germline V gene data show CDR1 as SGHRS and CDR2 as YFSETQ. Here the CDR3 reads CASSLGQTGGYTF. As DNA, the CDR3 is TGCGCCAGCAGCTTGGGCCAGACGGGCGGCTACACCTTC.

The chain recombines TRBV19 with TRBJ1-1, with D maybe TRBD1 (5 bases). Germline CDR1 is LNHDA and CDR2 is SQIVND (reference sequence). The V and J ends lost 7 bases and 0 bases respectively, with 18 bases between them. This CDR3 is 16 amino acids long. The CDR3: CASNRYPQGLNTEAFF. CDR3 DNA: TGTGCCAGTAACCGATATCCCCAGGGCTTGAACACTGAAGCTTTCTTT.

V is TRBV10-3 and J is TRBJ1-2; D is uncertain. Looked up from germline, CDR1 is ENHRY and CDR2 is SYGVKD. The CDR3 length is 13 residues. V dropped 3 bases and J dropped 0 bases, with 5 bases sitting between them. For the CDR3, the DNA is TGTGCCATCAGTGAAGGGCCTAACTATGGCTACACCTTC. Protein sequence: CAISEGPNYGYTF.

This clonotype was seen just once. The chain has TRBV2 and TRBJ2-3, with D possibly matching TRBD2 (5 bases). Germline CDR1 is SNHLY and CDR2 is FYNNEI. The CDR3 has 14 amino acids. Trimming stripped 5 bases from V and 4 bases from J, with 13 bases between. The CDR3 loop reads CASSQEGVPDTQYF. CDR3 DNA sequence: TGTGCCAGCAGTCAAGAGGGAGTTCCAGATACGCAGTATTTT.

The chain couples TRBV28 to TRBJ2-7, with D unresolved. CDR3 size: 18 residues. Deletions cut 5 bases from V and 4 bases from J, with 27 bases between. Germline-derived CDR1 and CDR2 are MDHEN and SYDVKM. CDR3 nucleotide sequence: TGTGCCAGCAGTCGCCACCTCCGTCTTGGATACCCTTCTTACGAGCAGTACTTC. It specifies CASSRHLRLGYPSYEQYF.

The J gene is TRBJ1-2, the V gene TRBV18; D may be TRBD1 (5 bases). CDR3 size: 12 residues. Trimming stripped 3 bases from V and 4 bases from J, with 6 bases between. Germline values: CDR1 KGHSH, CDR2 LQKENI. Here the CDR3 reads CASSPTGYGYTF. CDR3 DNA sequence: TGTGCCAGCTCACCCACAGGCTATGGCTACACCTTC.

CDR3 DNA: TGTGCCAGCAGCGTTCAGCAGGGCCTACAAGAGACCCAGTACTTC. It specifies CASSVQQGLQETQYF. The gene calls are TRBV9 and TRBJ2-5; maybe TRBD1 (5 bases). The V gene's germline CDR1 is SGDLS and CDR2 YYNGEE. This CDR3 has 15 amino acids. Deletions cut 2 bases from V and 2 bases from J, with 13 bases between.

The chain employs TRBV29-1 and TRBJ2-3; D possibly corresponds to TRBD2 (6 bases). Between the trimmed V and J ends, which lost 3 bases and 6 bases, there was a span of 13 bases. The CDR3 has 13 residues. Per the germline V gene, CDR1 is SQVTM and CDR2 is ANQGSEA. The CDR3 DNA reads as TGCAGCGTTGAGAGTAAGGGAGGCGATACGCAGTATTTT. Its protein product is CSVESKGGDTQYF.

The chain couples TRBV5-1 to TRBJ2-3; TRBD2 might be the D (6 bases). The germline CDR1 and CDR2 sequences are SGHRS and YFSETQ. Trimming stripped 0 bases from V and 3 bases from J, with 11 bases between. The CDR3 totals 15 residues. The CDR3 region is CASSLAGVGTDTQYF. The CDR3 DNA is TGCGCCAGCAGCTTGGCGGGAGTGGGAACAGATACGCAGTATTTT.

The rearrangement links TRBV19 to TRBJ2-5; 7 bases line up with TRBD1. Trimming cost V 3 bases and J 5 bases; bases outside gene matches: 9. The CDR3 has 15 residues. Germline CDR1 LNHDA, CDR2 SQIVND (reference sequence). For the CDR3, the DNA is TGTGCCAGTAGTATCCCGGACAGGAGCGTTGAGACCCAGTACTTC. It yields the protein CASSIPDRSVETQYF.

The V and J genes are TRBV6-1 and TRBJ2-3; 8 nucleotides agree with TRBD2. Germline CDR1 is MNHNS and CDR2 is SASEGT. Losses at the gene ends were 1 base for V and 2 bases for J; bases not matched to a gene: 2. CDR3 length: 15 amino acids. The CDR3 sequence: CASSEGLAFTDTQYF. In DNA form, the CDR3 reads TGTGCCAGCAGTGAAGGACTAGCGTTCACAGATACGCAGTATTTT.

The chain combines TRBV24-1 with TRBJ2-5; D gene unclear. The germline CDR1 and CDR2 sequences are KGHDR and SFDVKD. This CDR3 spans 14 amino acids. Deletions cut 3 bases from V and 5 bases from J, with 12 bases between. The CDR3 region has the DNA TGTGCCACCAGTGATACCAGCGACGGGGAGACCCAGTACTTC. Its translation: CATSDTSDGETQYF.

The V call is TRBV3-1, the J call TRBJ2-7; D ambiguous. V lost 4 bases and J 0 bases, leaving 16 bases between the germline ends. The CDR3 sequence is 16 residues long. Germline assignment: CDR1 LGHDT and CDR2 YNNKEL (reference sequence). The CDR3 sequence: CASSRYTRQTSYEQYF. CDR3 nucleotides: TGTGCCAGCAGCCGGTACACGCGTCAGACCTCCTACGAGCAGTACTTC.

The chain joins TRBV2 to TRBJ2-7, with D hard to call. Germline CDR1 is SNHLY and CDR2 is FYNNEI. V was cut by 5 bases and J by 4 bases, with 9 bases left in between. This CDR3 is built from 12 residues. CDR3 sequence (DNA): TGTGCCAGCAGTATCCAGAGTTACGAGCAGTACTTC. Its protein product is CASSIQSYEQYF. The variable domain in full, with the rest retrieved from reference TRBV2 and TRBJ2-7, is EPEVTQTPSHQVTQMGQEVILRCVPISNHLYFYWYRQILGQKVEFLVSFYNNEISEKSEIFDDQFSVERPDGSNFTLKIRSTKLEDSAMYFCASSIQSYEQYFGPGTRLTVT.

The rearrangement joins TRBV5-1 to TRBJ2-7; D is unresolved. The germline gives CDR1 SGHRS, CDR2 YFSETQ. The CDR3 consists of 13 residues. With 0 bases removed from V and 2 bases from J, the gap between germline ends came to 6 bases. As DNA, the CDR3 is TGCGCCAGCAGCTTGGCCGGCCCCTACGAGCAGTACTTC. It is translated as CASSLAGPYEQYF.

This chain connects TRBV2 to TRBJ2-1; D is possibly TRBD2 (6 bases). Per germline, CDR1 SNHLY and CDR2 FYNNEI. Trimming removed 2 bases from V and 4 bases from J, with 15 bases in between. The CDR3 has 16 amino acids. DNA of the CDR3: TGTGCCAGCAGTGAAATACTAGCATTCTCTTACAATGAGCAGTTCTTC. Translation gives CASSEILAFSYNEQFF.

The CDR3 is CASAVVGAGYEQYF. The CDR3, as DNA: TGCGCCAGCGCGGTTGTAGGGGCCGGGTACGAGCAGTACTTC. V usage is TRBV5-1 and J usage is TRBJ2-7, with D possibly matching TRBD1 (5 bases). The germline V gene encodes CDR1 SGHRS and CDR2 YFSETQ. V was pared by 7 bases and J by 4 bases, with 18 bases between. This CDR3 comprises 14 residues.

The chain links TRBV20-1 to TRBJ2-5, with a possible D match to TRBD2 (6 bases). The CDR3 has 12 amino acids. V was trimmed by 5 bases and J by 1 base, leaving 8 bases between them. CDR1 is DFQATT and CDR2 is SNEGSKA in the germline V gene (reference sequence). Here the CDR3 DNA reads TGCAGTGCTTCCGGGAGCCAAGAGACCCAGTACTTC. Amino acid sequence: CSASGSQETQYF.

This chain connects TRBV3-1 to TRBJ1-1, with 9 bases matching TRBD1. J lost 8 bases, V lost 5 bases, and 9 bases had no gene match. Per germline, CDR1 LGHDT and CDR2 YNNKEL (reference sequence). The CDR3 covers 14 residues. The CDR3 region is CASSTRQGDHEAFF. In nucleotides, the CDR3 is TGTGCCAGCAGCACGCGACAGGGGGACCACGAAGCTTTCTTT.

V usage is TRBV5-1 and J usage is TRBJ2-2, with D possibly being TRBD2 (6 bases). V was pared by 3 bases and J by 6 bases, with 12 bases between. Germline V gene sequence: CDR1 SGHRS, CDR2 YFSETQ. The CDR3 sequence is 14 residues long. The CDR3 DNA reads TGCGCCAGCAGCTGGGATAGGGAGGCCGGGGAGCTGTTTTTT. It yields the protein CASSWDREAGELFF.

The rearrangement joins TRBV29-1 to TRBJ1-4; possibly TRBD1 for D (5 bases). The germline gives CDR1 SQVTM, CDR2 ANQGSEA. V lost 5 bases, J lost 6 bases, and 10 bases lay in between. The CDR3 is made up of 12 amino acids. CDR3 sequence: CSVIGADEKLFF. In DNA, the CDR3 is TGCAGCGTTATCGGGGCAGATGAAAAACTGTTTTTT.

The rearrangement uses TRBV6-1 and TRBJ2-2; D call uncertain. The ends were cut back, 11 bases at V and 1 base at J, with 11 bases in the middle. Germline values: CDR1 MNHNS, CDR2 SASEGT. This CDR3 is built from 13 residues. This CDR3 is CAVTRRNTGELFF. The CDR3 nucleotides read TGTGCCGTCACCCGACGGAACACCGGGGAGCTGTTTTTT.